A single sample is the source of the 23 T cell receptor beta chains below, sequenced in a study of beta chain features in type 1 diabetes. Since all of the isolated RNA was reverse transcribed, expressed TCRB transcripts were what got sequenced. The data were produced by immunoSEQ multiplex PCR, yet TCRdb's version contains in-frame clones alone and is incomplete. Of hundreds of thousands of clones listed, approximately 10% were seen once; the top ten hold around 0.05%. The sequenced sample consisted of naive CD4+ T cells from blood. The receptors were sampled from a woman between 18 and 29 years old in good health.

This clone was seen only a few times. This chain uses TRBV29-1 with TRBJ1-2; D is possibly TRBD1 (6 bases). CDR3 length: 15 amino acids. Trimming shortened V by 6 bases and J by 6 bases, and 23 bases separated the two germline ends. Germline CDR1 is SQVTM and CDR2 is ANQGSEA. The CDR3 reads CSVGLRALGADGYTF. CDR3 nucleotide sequence: TGCAGCGTGGGGCTCCGGGCCCTGGGGGCCGATGGCTACACCTTC.

The V gene is TRBV6-1, the J gene TRBJ2-1; TRBD2 matches 10 bases. V gave up 7 bases and J gave up 4 bases; unmatched junction bases: 4. The CDR3 covers 14 residues. Per germline, CDR1 MNHNS and CDR2 SASEGT. The CDR3 nucleotides are TGTGCCAGCAACGGACTAGCGGAGTACAATGAGCAGTTCTTC. This codes for CASNGLAEYNEQFF.

This clone was picked up a small number of times. The rearrangement uses TRBV5-1 and TRBJ1-2; D is perhaps TRBD1 (5 bases). Trimming left V 1 base short and J 2 bases short, with 6 bases between. The CDR3 totals 13 residues. Germline values: CDR1 SGHRS, CDR2 YFSETQ. In DNA, the CDR3 is TGCGCCAGCAGCTTGAACAGGAACTATGGCTACACCTTC. This sequence encodes CASSLNRNYGYTF.

This chain connects TRBV7-2 to TRBJ2-5; 10 nucleotides match TRBD2. The junction had 5 bases not matched to a gene; V was cut back by 2 bases and J by 2 bases. The CDR3 length is 16 residues. Germline loops: CDR1 SGHTA, CDR2 FQGNSA. The CDR3: CASSLSGSGGQETQYF. The CDR3 DNA reads TGTGCCAGCAGCTTATCTGGTAGCGGGGGGCAAGAGACCCAGTACTTC.

This clone has just a few counts. V is TRBV6-5 and J is TRBJ2-3; D ambiguous. The CDR3 covers 14 residues. Germline V gives CDR1 MNHEY, CDR2 SVGAGI. V was pared by 6 bases and J by 0 bases, with 10 bases between. The CDR3 sequence is CASRPPGSTDTQYF. The CDR3, as DNA: TGTGCCAGCAGACCTCCGGGCAGCACAGATACGCAGTATTTT.

This clone was recorded a few times. The J gene is TRBJ2-5, the V gene TRBV7-9, with D possibly TRBD1 on 6 matching bases. V was trimmed by 1 base and J by 7 bases, leaving 10 bases between them. This CDR3 is 13 amino acids long. The germline gives CDR1 SEHNR, CDR2 FQNEAQ (reference sequence). The CDR3, as DNA: TGTGCCAGCAGCTTAGTTGACAGGCGGACCCAGTACTTC. Protein product: CASSLVDRRTQYF. Variable domain in full (rest from reference TRBV7-9 and TRBJ2-5): DTGVSQNPRHKITKRGQNVTFRCDPISEHNRLYWYRQTLGQGPEFLTYFQNEAQLEKSRLLSDRFSAERPKGSFSTLEIQRTEQGDSAMYLCASSLVDRRTQYFGPGTRLLVL.

This chain links TRBV5-1 with TRBJ2-5; weak D call: TRBD1 (6 bases). CDR1 is SGHRS, CDR2 YFSETQ, per germline. The V gene lost 4 bases and the J gene lost 2 bases, with 18 bases spanning the gap. The CDR3 length is 16 residues. The CDR3 here is CASSLPRQGLQETQYF. In DNA form, the CDR3 reads TGCGCCAGCAGCCTCCCCCGGCAGGGGCTACAAGAGACCCAGTACTTC.

This clone was observed a handful of times. The chain is built from TRBV9 and TRBJ2-2; 7 nucleotides agree with TRBD2. The CDR3 runs to 17 residues. Unmatched junction bases numbered 10, after V lost 1 base and J lost 4 bases. CDR1 is SGDLS, CDR2 YYNGEE, per germline. CDR3 DNA sequence: TGTGCCAGCAGCGTAATGACCGGGGGGAGCCCCACCGGGGAGCTGTTTTTT. It codes for CASSVMTGGSPTGELFF. The full variable domain, completed using reference TRBV9 and TRBJ2-2, is DSGVTQTPKHLITATGQRVTLRCSPRSGDLSVYWYQQSLDQGLQFLIQYYNGEERAKGNILERFSAQQFPDLHSELNLSSLELGDSALYFCASSVMTGGSPTGELFFGEGSRLTVL.

This clone was seen more than once but under ten times. V usage is TRBV7-3 and J usage is TRBJ2-7, with 13 nucleotides matching TRBD2. Looked up from germline, CDR1 is SGHTA and CDR2 is FQGTGA. This CDR3 region has 15 residues. After removal of 5 bases from V and 3 bases from J, the junction contained 4 bases not matched to a gene. CDR3 amino acids: CASSLGLAGVYEQYF. The CDR3 DNA reads TGTGCCAGCAGCCTTGGACTAGCGGGAGTCTACGAGCAGTACTTC.

The table lists this clone with a count of one. The CDR3 here is CASSAGQLYGYTF. The CDR3 DNA sequence: TGTGCCAGCAGCGCGGGACAGTTATATGGCTACACCTTC. This chain connects TRBV5-6 to TRBJ1-2; 7 positions match TRBD1. Trimming took 4 bases from V and 5 from J; bases not matched to a gene: 5. The CDR3 is made up of 13 amino acids. Germline V CDR1 and CDR2: SGHDT, YYEEEE.

A few counts support this clone. The V gene is TRBV7-2, the J gene TRBJ2-1; 7 bases match TRBD1. The germline gives CDR1 SGHTA, CDR2 FQGNSA. The CDR3 contains 15 residues. Losses at the gene ends were 5 bases for V and 5 bases for J; bases not matched to a gene: 9. Here the CDR3 reads CASSEGTAKNNEQFF. DNA of the CDR3: TGTGCCAGCAGCGAAGGGACAGCCAAGAACAATGAGCAGTTCTTC.

The chain couples TRBV7-2 to TRBJ2-1; no clear D gene. The germline gives CDR1 SGHTA, CDR2 FQGNSA. The CDR3 has 11 residues. V was pared by 5 bases and J by 10 bases, with 9 bases between. This CDR3 reads CASSLGGEQFF. CDR3 bases: TGTGCCAGCAGCCTCGGTGGCGAGCAGTTCTTC.

The chain combines TRBV2 with TRBJ2-3; 12 bases align to TRBD2. CDR3 length: 15 residues. Germline CDR1 is SNHLY and CDR2 is FYNNEI. Trimming at V came to 6 bases and at J to 3 bases, leaving 4 bases not matched to a gene. The CDR3 DNA is TGTGCCAGCAGGGCTAGCGGGGGGGCGACAGATACGCAGTATTTT. Encoded protein: CASRASGGATDTQYF. The whole variable domain, remainder taken from reference TRBV2 and TRBJ2-3, is EPEVTQTPSHQVTQMGQEVILRCVPISNHLYFYWYRQILGQKVEFLVSFYNNEISEKSEIFDDQFSVERPDGSNFTLKIRSTKLEDSAMYFCASRASGGATDTQYFGPGTRLTVL.

The chain is built from TRBV29-1 and TRBJ2-1; D possibly matches TRBD1 or TRBD2 (5 bases each). There are 14 residues in the CDR3. Trimming pared 5 bases from V and 6 bases from J, leaving 17 bases between. Germline V gene data show CDR1 as SQVTM and CDR2 as ANQGSEA. The CDR3 protein is CSVYPLGDGNEQFF. In nucleotides, the CDR3 is TGCAGCGTTTACCCCTTAGGGGACGGCAATGAGCAGTTCTTC.

The chain recombines TRBV25-1 with TRBJ2-1, with 13 bases lining up with TRBD2. This CDR3 has 14 amino acids. V gave up 6 bases and J gave up 9 bases; unmatched junction bases: 5. The germline CDR1 and CDR2 sequences are MGHDK and SYGVNS. The CDR3 protein is CASSGLAGVAEQFF. In DNA, the CDR3 is TGTGCCAGCAGCGGACTAGCGGGAGTTGCTGAGCAGTTCTTC.

This clone has just a few counts. This chain joins TRBV11-2 and TRBJ2-7; 10 bases are a match to TRBD2. Germline trimming cut 0 bases from V and 3 bases from J; bases unmatched to any gene: 8. Per the germline V gene, CDR1 is SGHAT and CDR2 is FQNNGV. The CDR3 contains 17 residues. For the CDR3, the DNA is TGTGCCAGCAGCTTAGATGGAGGACTAGCGGAACTCTACGAGCAGTACTTC. Translation gives CASSLDGGLAELYEQYF.

This clone was found a few times. CDR3 DNA sequence: TGCAGCGTGGGAAGACCAGGGGGCCCCAACTATGGCTACACCTTC. Translated, it gives CSVGRPGGPNYGYTF. The J gene is TRBJ1-2, the V gene TRBV29-1, with TRBD1 identical over 8 bases. Germline CDR1 reads SQVTM; CDR2 reads ANQGSEA. The CDR3 totals 15 residues. V lost 6 bases and J lost 2; bases outside the gene matches: 11.

This clone showed up just a few times. The CDR3 reads CASSSGLVTGELFF. CDR3 in DNA: TGTGCCAGCAGCTCAGGATTAGTGACCGGGGAGCTGTTTTTT. The rearrangement uses TRBV7-3 and TRBJ2-2; D unresolved. Germline V CDR1 and CDR2: SGHTA, FQGTGA. V was pared by 4 bases and J by 5 bases, with 11 bases between. CDR3 length equals 14 residues.

This clone has only a few counts. The CDR3 loop reads CASSPGSEETQYF. As DNA, the CDR3 is TGTGCCAGCAGCCCCGGGTCCGAGGAGACCCAGTACTTC. The rearrangement joins TRBV7-2 to TRBJ2-5, with D unresolved. This CDR3 is 13 amino acids long. Trimming stripped 5 bases from V and 5 bases from J, with 12 bases between. CDR1 SGHTA and CDR2 FQGNSA come from the germline V gene.

The chain employs TRBV6-1 and TRBJ2-3; 9 nucleotides align to TRBD2. CDR1 MNHNS and CDR2 SASEGT come from the germline V gene. CDR3 length: 15 amino acids. The V segment lost 3 bases and the J segment 4 bases; nucleotides outside the gene matches: 5. CDR3 sequence (DNA): TGTGCCAGCAGTGACTCAGCGGGGGGCGCAGATACGCAGTATTTT. This translates into CASSDSAGGADTQYF.

The CDR3 reads CAWSPGVSGYTF. As DNA, the CDR3 is TGTGCCTGGAGCCCCGGGGTCTCTGGCTACACCTTC. V and J are TRBV30 and TRBJ1-2; D remains ambiguous. V was clipped by 3 bases and J by 7 bases, with 12 bases between them. The CDR3 extends over 12 amino acids. Germline CDR1 and CDR2: GTSNPN and SVGIG (reference sequence). Filled out from reference TRBV30 and TRBJ1-2, the complete variable domain reads SQTIHQWPATLVQPVGSPLSLECTVEGTSNPNLYWYRQAAGRGLQLLFYSVGIGQISSEVPQNLSASRPQDRQFILSSKKLLLSDSGFYLCAWSPGVSGYTFGSGTRLTVV.

This clone was seen more than once but under ten times. The rearrangement uses TRBV12-5 and TRBJ2-1; no clear D gene. Trimming left V 3 bases short and J 7 bases short, with 4 bases between. This CDR3 has 11 amino acids. Germline assignment: CDR1 LGHNT and CDR2 FRNRAP. CDR3: CASGFPNEQFF. DNA for the CDR3: TGTGCTAGTGGTTTCCCGAATGAGCAGTTCTTC. The full variable domain, rest sourced from reference TRBV12-5 and TRBJ2-1, is DARVTQTPRHKVTEMGQEVTMRCQPILGHNTVFWYRQTMMQGLELLAYFRNRAPLDDSGMPKDRFSAEMPDATLATLKIQPSEPRDSAVYFCASGFPNEQFFGPGTRLTVL.

The chain joins TRBV27 to TRBJ1-6; 8 positions match TRBD1. V shed 4 bases and J 7 bases; nucleotides not matched to a gene: 9. The CDR3 covers 16 residues. Germline loops: CDR1 MNHEY, CDR2 SMNVEV (reference sequence). CDR3 nucleotides: TGTGCCAGCAGTTCATTCCTCCGACAGGGGAATTCACCCCTCCACTTT. Protein: CASSSFLRQGNSPLHF.